Below, 9 T cell receptor beta chains from the same sample are listed, as sequenced in a study of cytomegalovirus exposure and HLA in healthy donors. Measured with immunoSEQ multiplex PCR; TCRdb has only the in-frame clones, and not every one. Of approximately 120,000 clones detected, about 93% appear once; the ten largest clones hold roughly 1.2%. The sequenced material came from PBMCs. These receptors all stem from a woman aged 18-29 years in good health and CMV-seronegative.

The rearrangement joins TRBV4-1 to TRBJ2-2; the match to TRBD2 covers 7 bases. V was clipped by 0 bases and J by 11 bases; unmatched bases: 12. The CDR3 loop spans 16 amino acids. CDR1 is MGHRA and CDR2 is YSYEKL in the germline V gene. Here the CDR3 DNA reads TGCGCCAGCAGCCAAGACTCGCGCGGGAGCCGAAAAGAGCTGTTTTTT. This gives the protein CASSQDSRGSRKELFF.

This clone was seen a single time. The rearrangement joins TRBV6-4 to TRBJ1-2; D not certain. This CDR3 contains 14 residues. V lost 0 bases and J lost 2, with 7 bases in between. Germline assignment: CDR1 MRHNA and CDR2 SNTAGT. The CDR3: CASSDSTENYGYTF. The CDR3 DNA sequence: TGTGCCAGCAGTGACTCGACTGAAAACTATGGCTACACCTTC.

Only one count was recorded for this clone. As DNA, the CDR3 is TGTGCCAGCAGCCAACAAACGCGGGAGACCCAGTACTTC. The encoded protein is CASSQQTRETQYF. This chain connects TRBV4-2 to TRBJ2-5; D is undetermined. V shed 2 bases and J shed 5 bases, with 9 bases lying between them. CDR1 is LGHNA, CDR2 YNFKEQ, per germline. The CDR3 sequence is 13 residues long.

The genes are TRBV6-5 and TRBJ2-7; D remains unclear. Germline V gene data show CDR1 as MNHEY and CDR2 as SVGAGI. Trimming cost V 8 bases and J 0 bases, with 8 bases left between them. This CDR3 has 12 residues. The CDR3, as DNA: TGTGCCAGCGGCTTCGCCTCCTACGAGCAGTACTTC. It encodes CASGFASYEQYF.

CDR3 in amino acids: CASTKATGTWDTIYF. DNA of the CDR3: TGCGCCAGCACCAAAGCGACAGGCACGTGGGACACCATATATTTT. J is TRBJ1-3 and V is TRBV5-1, with D possibly being TRBD1 (6 bases). Trimming removed 6 bases at V and 8 bases at J, with 21 bases between. In germline, CDR1 is SGHRS, CDR2 YFSETQ. The CDR3 spans 15 residues.

This clone was detected once. The chain has TRBV6-6 and TRBJ2-7; 8 positions match TRBD2. The CDR3 loop spans 16 amino acids. Germline CDR1 MNHNY, CDR2 SVGAGI (reference sequence). The ends lost 4 bases at V and 7 bases at J; junction bases unmatched: 15. The CDR3 sequence: CASSSLYSGISDEQYF. The CDR3 DNA reads TGTGCCAGCAGTTCCCTATATAGCGGGATCTCGGATGAGCAGTACTTC.

This CDR3 reads CASSVGRGLTGELFF. CDR3 DNA sequence: TGTGCCAGCAGTGTTGGCAGGGGGCTCACCGGGGAGCTGTTTTTT. The V gene is TRBV2, the J gene TRBJ2-2; 8 bases are shared with TRBD1. CDR1 and CDR2 (germline): SNHLY, FYNNEI. The CDR3 contains 15 residues. V gave up 4 bases and J gave up 4 bases; unmatched junction bases: 5. The full variable domain, with the rest looked up from reference TRBV2 and TRBJ2-2, is EPEVTQTPSHQVTQMGQEVILRCVPISNHLYFYWYRQILGQKVEFLVSFYNNEISEKSEIFDDQFSVERPDGSNFTLKIRSTKLEDSAMYFCASSVGRGLTGELFFGEGSRLTVL.

The rearrangement links TRBV14 to TRBJ2-6; D unresolved. CDR3 length: 14 amino acids. The germline V gene encodes CDR1 SGHDN and CDR2 FVKESK. Trimming stripped 1 base from V and 1 base from J, with 2 bases between. The CDR3 bases are TGTGCCAGCAGCCAAGTATCTGGGGCCAACGTCCTGACTTTC. Its protein product is CASSQVSGANVLTF. The full variable domain, rest sourced from reference TRBV14 and TRBJ2-6, is EAGVTQFPSHSVIEKGQTVTLRCDPISGHDNLYWYRRVMGKEIKFLLHFVKESKQDESGMPNNRFLAERTGGTYSTLKVQPAELEDSGVYFCASSQVSGANVLTFGAGSRLTVL.

For this clone: A read error may produce the germline difference seen at one junction end. V gene TRBV11-1 combines with J gene TRBJ1-1; TRBD1 matches 7 bases. CDR1 SGHAT and CDR2 FQDESV come from the germline V gene (reference sequence). The CDR3 is 15 amino acids. CDR3 loop: CASSNTRGLNPEAFF. The CDR3 DNA reads as TGTGCCAGCAGCAATACGAGGGGGCTGAACCCTGAAGCTTTCTTT.